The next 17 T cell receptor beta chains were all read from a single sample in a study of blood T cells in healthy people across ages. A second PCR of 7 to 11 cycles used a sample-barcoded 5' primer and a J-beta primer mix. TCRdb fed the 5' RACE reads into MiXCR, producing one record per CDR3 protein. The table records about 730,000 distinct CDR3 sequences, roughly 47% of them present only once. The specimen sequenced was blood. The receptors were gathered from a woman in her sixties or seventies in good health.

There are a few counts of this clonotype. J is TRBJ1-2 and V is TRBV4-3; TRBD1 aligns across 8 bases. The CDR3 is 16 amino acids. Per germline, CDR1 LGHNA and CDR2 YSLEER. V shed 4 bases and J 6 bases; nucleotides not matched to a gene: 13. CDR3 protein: CASSLIDWTGYHGYTF. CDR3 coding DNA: TGCGCCAGCAGCCTCATAGACTGGACAGGGTACCATGGCTACACCTTC.

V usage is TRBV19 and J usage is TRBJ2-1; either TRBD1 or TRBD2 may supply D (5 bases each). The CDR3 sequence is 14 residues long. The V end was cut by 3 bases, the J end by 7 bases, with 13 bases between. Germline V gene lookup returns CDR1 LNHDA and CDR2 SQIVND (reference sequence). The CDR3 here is CASSMLGGRNEQFF. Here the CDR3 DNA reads TGTGCCAGTAGTATGCTTGGGGGTCGAAATGAGCAGTTCTTC.

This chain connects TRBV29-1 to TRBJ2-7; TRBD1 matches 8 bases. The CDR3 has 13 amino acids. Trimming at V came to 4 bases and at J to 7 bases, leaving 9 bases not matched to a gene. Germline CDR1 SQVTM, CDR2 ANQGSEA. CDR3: CSVGHRTGREQYF. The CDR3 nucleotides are TGCAGCGTTGGTCATAGGACAGGGCGAGAGCAGTACTTC.

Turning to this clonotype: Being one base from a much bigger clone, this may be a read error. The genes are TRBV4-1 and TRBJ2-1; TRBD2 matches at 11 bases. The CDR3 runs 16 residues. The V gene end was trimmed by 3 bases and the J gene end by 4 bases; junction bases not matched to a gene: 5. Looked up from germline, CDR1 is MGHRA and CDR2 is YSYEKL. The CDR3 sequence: CASSQRSSGGYNEQFF. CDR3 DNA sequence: TGCGCCAGCAGCCAGCGTTCTAGCGGGGGGTACAATGAGCAGTTCTTC.

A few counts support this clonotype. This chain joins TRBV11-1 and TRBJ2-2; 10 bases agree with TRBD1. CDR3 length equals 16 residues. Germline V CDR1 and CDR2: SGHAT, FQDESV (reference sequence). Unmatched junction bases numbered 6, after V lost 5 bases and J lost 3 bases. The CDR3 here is CASSPYGQGDTGELFF. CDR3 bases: TGTGCCAGCAGCCCTTACGGACAGGGGGACACCGGGGAGCTGTTTTTT. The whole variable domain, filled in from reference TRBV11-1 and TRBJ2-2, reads EAEVAQSPRYKITEKSQAVAFWCDPISGHATLYWYRQILGQGPELLVQFQDESVVDDSQLPKDRFSAERLKGVDSTLKIQPAELGDSAMYLCASSPYGQGDTGELFFGEGSRLTVL.

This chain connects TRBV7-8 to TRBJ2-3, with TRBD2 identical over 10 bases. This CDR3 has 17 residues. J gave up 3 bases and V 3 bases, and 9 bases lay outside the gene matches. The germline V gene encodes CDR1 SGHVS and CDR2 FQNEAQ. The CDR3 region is CASSFRSGGAGTDTQYF. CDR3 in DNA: TGTGCCAGCAGCTTTCGCAGCGGGGGGGCCGGGACAGATACGCAGTATTTT. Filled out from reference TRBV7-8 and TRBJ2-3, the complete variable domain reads GAGVSQSPRYKVAKRGQDVALRCDPISGHVSLFWYQQALGQGPEFLTYFQNEAQLDKSGLPSDRFFAERPEGSVSTLKIQRTQQEDSAVYLCASSFRSGGAGTDTQYFGPGTRLTVL.

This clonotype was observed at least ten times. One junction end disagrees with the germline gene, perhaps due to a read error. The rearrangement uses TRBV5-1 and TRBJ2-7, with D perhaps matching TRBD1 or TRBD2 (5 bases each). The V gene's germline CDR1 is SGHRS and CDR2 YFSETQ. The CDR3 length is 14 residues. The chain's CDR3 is CASSLGTVSYEQYF. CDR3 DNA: TGTGCCAGCAGCTTAGGGACGGTTTCCTACGAGCAGTACTTC. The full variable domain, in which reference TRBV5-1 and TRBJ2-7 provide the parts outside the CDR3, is KAGVTQTPRYLIKTRGQQVTLSCSPISGHRSVSWYQQTPGQGLQFLFEYFSETQRNKGNFPGRFSGRQFSNSRSEMNVSTLELGDSALYLCASSLGTVSYEQYFGPGTRLTVT.

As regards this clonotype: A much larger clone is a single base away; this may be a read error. CDR3: CASILTNYGYTF. The CDR3 nucleotides read TGTGCCAGCATCTTAACCAACTATGGCTACACCTTC. The rearrangement joins TRBV7-9 to TRBJ1-2; D is ambiguous. Per the germline V gene, CDR1 is SEHNR and CDR2 is FQNEAQ (reference sequence). CDR3 size: 12 residues.

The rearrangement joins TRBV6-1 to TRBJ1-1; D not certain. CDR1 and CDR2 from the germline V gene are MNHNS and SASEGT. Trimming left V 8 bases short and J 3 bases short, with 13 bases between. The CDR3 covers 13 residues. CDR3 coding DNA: TGTGCCAGCCCGAACCGACGGCACACTGAAGCTTTCTTT. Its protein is CASPNRRHTEAFF.

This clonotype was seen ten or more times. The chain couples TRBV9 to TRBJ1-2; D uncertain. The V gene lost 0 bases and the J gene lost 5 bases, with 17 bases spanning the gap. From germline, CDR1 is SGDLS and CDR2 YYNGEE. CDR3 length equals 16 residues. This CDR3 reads CASSVATFRPLYGYTF. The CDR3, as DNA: TGTGCCAGCAGCGTAGCTACGTTCCGTCCCCTTTATGGCTACACCTTC.

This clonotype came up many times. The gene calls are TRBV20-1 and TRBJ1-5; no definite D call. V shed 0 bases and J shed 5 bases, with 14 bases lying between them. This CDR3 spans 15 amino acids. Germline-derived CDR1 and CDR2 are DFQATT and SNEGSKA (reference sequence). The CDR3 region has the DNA TGCAGTGCTAGAGATCGGTCGTCCGTAGATCAGCCCCAGCATTTT. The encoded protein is CSARDRSSVDQPQHF.

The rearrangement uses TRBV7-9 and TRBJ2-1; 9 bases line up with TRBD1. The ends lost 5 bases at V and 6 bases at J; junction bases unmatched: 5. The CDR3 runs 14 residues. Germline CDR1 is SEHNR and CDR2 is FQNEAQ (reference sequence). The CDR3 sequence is CASSPRDRANEQFF. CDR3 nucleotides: TGTGCCAGCAGCCCCCGGGACAGGGCCAATGAGCAGTTCTTC.

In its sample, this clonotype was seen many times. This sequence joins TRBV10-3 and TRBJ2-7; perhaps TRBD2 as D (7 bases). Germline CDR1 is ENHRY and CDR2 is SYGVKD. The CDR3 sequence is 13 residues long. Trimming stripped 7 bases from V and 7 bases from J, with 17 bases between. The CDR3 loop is CAITRDTGGEQYF. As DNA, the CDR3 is TGTGCCATCACCCGGGACACCGGGGGGGAGCAGTACTTC.

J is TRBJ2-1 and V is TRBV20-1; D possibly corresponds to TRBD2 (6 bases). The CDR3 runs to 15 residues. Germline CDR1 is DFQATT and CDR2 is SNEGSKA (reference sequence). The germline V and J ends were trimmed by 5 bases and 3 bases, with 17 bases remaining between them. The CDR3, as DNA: TGCAGTGCTGGTACCCGGGACTTCAGCTACAATGAGCAGTTCTTC. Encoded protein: CSAGTRDFSYNEQFF.

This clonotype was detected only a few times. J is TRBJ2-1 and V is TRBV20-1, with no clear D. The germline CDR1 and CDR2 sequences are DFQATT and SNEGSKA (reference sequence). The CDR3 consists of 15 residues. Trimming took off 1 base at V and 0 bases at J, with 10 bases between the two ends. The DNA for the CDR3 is TGCAGTGCTAGAGCCCCTGCGTTCTCCTACAATGAGCAGTTCTTC. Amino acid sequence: CSARAPAFSYNEQFF.

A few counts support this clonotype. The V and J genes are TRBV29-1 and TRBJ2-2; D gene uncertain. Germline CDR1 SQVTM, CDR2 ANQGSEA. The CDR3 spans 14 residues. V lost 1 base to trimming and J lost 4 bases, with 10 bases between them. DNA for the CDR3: TGCAGCGTTGAAGCCGGGCTAGGCACCGGGGAGCTGTTTTTT. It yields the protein CSVEAGLGTGELFF.

CDR3 coding DNA: TGTGCCAGCACCTTGACGGGAGAAGGAGGGGATACGCAGTATTTT. This translates into CASTLTGEGGDTQYF. The chain recombines TRBV9 with TRBJ2-3, with a weak D call TRBD2 (6 bases). The CDR3 has 15 residues. Germline assignment: CDR1 SGDLS and CDR2 YYNGEE. Trimming took off 6 bases at V and 6 bases at J, with 20 bases between the two ends.